This T cell receptor (beta chain) stems from a study of Tregs in tolerant kidney transplant recipients. Assay: immunoSEQ multiplex PCR; the TCRdb copy retains only in-frame clones and omits some. This sample contains about 30,000 clones. Study-wide results and limits: Findings come from small patient numbers and require larger validation.

With respect to this clone: Antigen: not known.

Source: CD8+ T cells from blood, taken before the transplant. The receptor was derived from a human donor who received a combined kidney and bone marrow transplant.

CDR3 DNA (partial): TGTGCCAGCAGGCAACCAGGGTCGTATATCGATGAG. The encoded protein is CASRQPGSYIDE. The entire CDR3 sequence reads CASRQPGSYIDEQFF. The chain employs TRBV5-4 and TRBJ2-1; TRBD1 might be the D (5 bases). The read comes to an end 3 residues before the CDR3 does, leaving the germline J gene to fill in the end. Germline V gives CDR1 SGHNT, CDR2 YYREEE (reference sequence). Trimming cost V 5 bases and J 8 bases, with 20 bases left between them. The CDR3 consists of 15 residues.